Each of the 22 T cell receptor beta chains below was sequenced from the same sample in a study of CD8 T cells in cerebrospinal fluid in Alzheimer's disease (TCRdb year 2020). Library method: 10x single-cell sequencing. The listed sequencing device is NextSeq 550. TCRdb reanalyzed the reads, keeping one entry per CDR3 protein sequence and omitting DNA. The sample's own table lists some 1,500 distinct CDR3 sequences. 15% to 20% of the sample comes from the top ten. The specimen was cerebrospinal fluid. These receptors were collected from a human donor with mild cognitive impairment.

This clonotype is called medium-sized based on its frequency. The gene calls are TRBV3-1 and TRBJ2-1; TCRdb's D gene call, TRBD2, goes unchecked for lack of DNA. CDR1 is LGHDT, CDR2 YNNKEL, per germline (reference sequence). The CDR3 length is 18 residues. The CDR3 loop is CASSPHQGGFSGRNEQFF.

The chain employs TRBV12-3 or TRBV12-4 and TRBJ2-3; lacking DNA, the TRBD1 call made by TCRdb goes unchecked. The CDR3 contains 17 residues. Here the CDR3 reads CASSLLLAGVGTDTQYF.

V gene TRBV12-3 or TRBV12-4 combines with J gene TRBJ1-4. CDR3 length: 14 amino acids. The CDR3 is CASSLRQLNEKLFF.

In terms of frequency, this clonotype is large. The chain uses TRBV5-1 and TRBJ2-3; the TCRdb call, TRBD2, lacks DNA for checking. This CDR3 comprises 16 residues. The germline CDR1 and CDR2 sequences are SGHRS and YFSETQ. CDR3 residues: CASTALAGDLTDTQYF.

The chain is built from TRBV7-8 and TRBJ1-3; TCRdb proposes TRBD1, but this gene call is untestable without DNA. The germline CDR1 and CDR2 sequences are SGHVS and FQNEAQ. This CDR3 is built from 19 residues. The CDR3 protein is CASSSRGGGQGDAGNTIYF.

Frequency places this clonotype as medium-sized (0.01 to 0.1%). This sequence joins TRBV6-2 or TRBV6-3 and TRBJ2-7; no DNA is available, so the TRBD1 call from TCRdb remains unchecked. CDR3 length: 16 residues. Germline V gene lookup returns CDR1 MNHEY and CDR2 SVGEGT. CDR3 amino acids: CASSSIGTAISYEQYF.

V is TRBV13 and J is TRBJ1-1; lacking DNA, the TRBD1 call made by TCRdb goes unchecked. The CDR3 is made up of 14 amino acids. Germline-derived CDR1 and CDR2 are PRHDT and FYEKMQ (reference sequence). CDR3 in amino acids: CASSDRDRYTEAFF.

Judged by frequency, this clonotype is medium-sized. The chain carries TRBV4-3 and TRBJ2-3; TCRdb calls TRBD1, which cannot be checked without DNA. The V gene's germline CDR1 is LGHNA and CDR2 YSLEER. There are 14 residues in the CDR3. The CDR3 is CASSRDTSTDTQYF.

Considering frequency, this clonotype is medium-sized. The chain uses TRBV7-9 and TRBJ2-7; TCRdb lists TRBD1, though no DNA is available to test this call. CDR1 and CDR2 (germline): SEHNR, FQNEAQ (reference sequence). The CDR3 spans 14 residues. This CDR3 is CASKGAAGGSEQYF. The full variable domain, in which reference TRBV7-9 and TRBJ2-7 provide the parts outside the CDR3, is DTGVSQNPRHKITKRGQNVTFRCDPISEHNRLYWYRQTLGQGPEFLTYFQNEAQLEKSRLLSDRFSAERPKGSFSTLEIQRTEQGDSAMYLCASKGAAGGSEQYFGPGTRLTVT.

Its frequency marks this clonotype as large (0.1 to 1%). The chain recombines TRBV20-1 with TRBJ1-5. CDR3 length: 13 amino acids. Germline V lookup: CDR1 DFQATT, CDR2 SNEGSKA (reference sequence). This CDR3 is CSARKDGNQPQHF.

This clonotype is medium-sized by frequency. The CDR3 is CASSWGRRGETQYF. The chain links TRBV12-3 or TRBV12-4 to TRBJ2-5; checking the TCRdb D call of TRBD2 is not possible without DNA. The CDR3 runs to 14 residues.

This chain uses TRBV4-1 with TRBJ2-5. Germline V gene sequence: CDR1 MGHRA, CDR2 YSYEKL. CDR3 size: 14 residues. This chain's CDR3 is CASSQGPTEETQYF.

This clonotype is identified as medium-sized from frequency. The chain joins TRBV6-5 to TRBJ1-1; as DNA is missing, the TRBD1 call by TCRdb cannot be tested. CDR1 and CDR2 from the germline V gene are MNHEY and SVGAGI. The CDR3 has 17 residues. The CDR3 protein is CASSLYRGQGVNTEAFF.

This clonotype is labeled medium-sized based on frequency. This chain links TRBV4-2 with TRBJ1-5; TCRdb selects TRBD1, and the lack of DNA leaves this call unchecked. This CDR3 has 15 amino acids. CDR1 is LGHNA and CDR2 is YNFKEQ in the germline V gene. This CDR3 is CASSQEARGHQPQHF.

V is TRBV6-1 and J is TRBJ2-5; TCRdb picks TRBD1, but there is no DNA to check that call. CDR3 size: 16 residues. Germline-derived CDR1 and CDR2 are MNHNS and SASEGT. The CDR3 loop reads CASRLNRVPQKETQYF.

Considering frequency, this clonotype is medium-sized. V is TRBV11-3 and J is TRBJ1-6; absent DNA, TCRdb's TRBD1 call cannot be checked. CDR3 length equals 15 residues. Germline loops: CDR1 SGHNT, CDR2 YENEEA. The CDR3 loop reads CASSFFPLYNSPLHF.

The chain links TRBV21-1 to TRBJ2-5; TCRdb's assignment of TRBD1 cannot be checked, as there is no DNA. TRBV21-1 is termed a pseudogene. This CDR3 comprises 15 residues. The CDR3 loop reads CASSKGTQGGETQYF.

By frequency, this clonotype registers medium-sized. This sequence joins TRBV6-5 and TRBJ2-6; checking the TCRdb D call of TRBD2 is not possible without DNA. Germline V lookup: CDR1 MNHEY, CDR2 SVGAGI. The CDR3 loop spans 17 amino acids. The CDR3 reads CASSYEGGPSGANVLTF.

The chain combines TRBV19 with TRBJ1-1. Germline V lookup: CDR1 LNHDA, CDR2 SQIVND (reference sequence). The CDR3 totals 13 residues. The CDR3 region is CASSMDEGTEAFF.

The gene calls are TRBV20-1 and TRBJ2-6. This CDR3 spans 16 amino acids. The germline V gene encodes CDR1 DFQATT and CDR2 SNEGSKA (reference sequence). CDR3 residues: CSARVPRPSGANVLTF.

This clonotype is classed as medium-sized by frequency. CDR3 region: CASNIAGNNEQYF. The rearrangement uses TRBV2 and TRBJ2-7; with no DNA, the TCRdb D assignment of TRBD2 cannot be verified. The CDR3 runs 13 residues. From germline, CDR1 is SNHLY and CDR2 FYNNEI.

J is TRBJ2-1 and V is TRBV28; as DNA is missing, the TRBD2 call by TCRdb cannot be tested. Germline V CDR1 and CDR2: MDHEN, SYDVKM. This CDR3 contains 16 residues. The chain's CDR3 is CASSPAGLRSYNEQFF.